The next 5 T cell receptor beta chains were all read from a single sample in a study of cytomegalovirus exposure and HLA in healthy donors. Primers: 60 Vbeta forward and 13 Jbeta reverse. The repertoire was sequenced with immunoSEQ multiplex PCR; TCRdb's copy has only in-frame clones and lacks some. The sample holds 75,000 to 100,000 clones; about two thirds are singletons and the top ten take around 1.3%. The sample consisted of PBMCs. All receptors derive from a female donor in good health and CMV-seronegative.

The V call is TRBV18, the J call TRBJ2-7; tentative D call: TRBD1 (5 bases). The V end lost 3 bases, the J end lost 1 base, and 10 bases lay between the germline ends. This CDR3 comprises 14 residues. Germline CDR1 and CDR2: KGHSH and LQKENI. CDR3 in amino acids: CASSPSTVSYEQYF. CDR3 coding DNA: TGTGCCAGCTCACCCTCGACAGTTTCCTACGAGCAGTACTTC. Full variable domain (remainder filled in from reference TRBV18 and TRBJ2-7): NAGVMQNPRHLVRRRGQEARLRCSPMKGHSHVYWYRQLPEEGLKFMVYLQKENIIDESGMPKERFSAEFPKEGPSILRIQQVVRGDSAAYFCASSPSTVSYEQYFGPGTRLTVT.

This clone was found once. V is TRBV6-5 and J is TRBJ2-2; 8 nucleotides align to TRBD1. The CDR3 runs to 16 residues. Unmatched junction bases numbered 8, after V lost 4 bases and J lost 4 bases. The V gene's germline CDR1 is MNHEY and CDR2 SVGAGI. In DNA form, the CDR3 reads TGTGCCAGCAGTTCCTATGGACAGGGCGTCACCGGGGAGCTGTTTTTT. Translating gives CASSSYGQGVTGELFF.

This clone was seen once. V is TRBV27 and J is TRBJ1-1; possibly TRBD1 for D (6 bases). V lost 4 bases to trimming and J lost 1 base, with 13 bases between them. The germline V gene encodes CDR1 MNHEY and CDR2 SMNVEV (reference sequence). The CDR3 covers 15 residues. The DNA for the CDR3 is TGTGCCAGCAGTTCACACAGGGCGACGAACACTGAAGCTTTCTTT. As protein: CASSSHRATNTEAFF.

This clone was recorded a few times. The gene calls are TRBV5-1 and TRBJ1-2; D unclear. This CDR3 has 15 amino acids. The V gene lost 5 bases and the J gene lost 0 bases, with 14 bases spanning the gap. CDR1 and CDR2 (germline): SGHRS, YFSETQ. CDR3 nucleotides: TGCGCCAGCAGATTTACTGGAGAGACTAACTATGGCTACACCTTC. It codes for CASRFTGETNYGYTF.

Here the CDR3 reads CASSPPGGRYGYTF. The CDR3 region has the DNA TGTGCCAGCAGCCCGCCAGGGGGGCGATATGGCTACACCTTC. The chain has TRBV27 and TRBJ1-2; 7 nucleotides agree with TRBD1. Germline CDR1 MNHEY, CDR2 SMNVEV (reference sequence). The junction had 9 bases not matched to a gene; V was cut back by 6 bases and J by 5 bases. The CDR3 length is 14 residues.